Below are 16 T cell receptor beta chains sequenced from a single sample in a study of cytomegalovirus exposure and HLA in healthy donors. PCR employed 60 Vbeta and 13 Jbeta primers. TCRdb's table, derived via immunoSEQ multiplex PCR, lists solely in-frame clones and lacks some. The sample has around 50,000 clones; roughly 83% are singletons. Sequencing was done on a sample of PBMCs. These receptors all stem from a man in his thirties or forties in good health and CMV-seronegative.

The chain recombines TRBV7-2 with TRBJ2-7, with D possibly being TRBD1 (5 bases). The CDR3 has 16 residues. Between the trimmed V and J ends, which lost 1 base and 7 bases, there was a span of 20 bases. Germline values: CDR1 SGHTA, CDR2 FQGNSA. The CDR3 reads CASSLVVGADFWEQYF. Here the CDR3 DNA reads TGTGCCAGCAGCTTAGTGGTTGGGGCCGATTTCTGGGAGCAGTACTTC.

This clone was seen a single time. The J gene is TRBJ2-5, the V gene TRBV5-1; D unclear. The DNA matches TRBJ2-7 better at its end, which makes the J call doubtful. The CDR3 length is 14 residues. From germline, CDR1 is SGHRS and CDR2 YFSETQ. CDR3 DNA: TGCGCCAGCAGCTTGGGGGCCCAGTTATACGAGCAGTACTTC. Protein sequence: CASSLGAQLYEQYF.

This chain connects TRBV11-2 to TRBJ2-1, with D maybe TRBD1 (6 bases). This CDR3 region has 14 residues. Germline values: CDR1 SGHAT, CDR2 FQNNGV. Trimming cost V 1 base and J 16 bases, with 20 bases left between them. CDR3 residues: CASSLGTWGDRLFF. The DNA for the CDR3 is TGTGCCAGCAGCTTAGGCACTTGGGGCGACAGGCTTTTCTTC.

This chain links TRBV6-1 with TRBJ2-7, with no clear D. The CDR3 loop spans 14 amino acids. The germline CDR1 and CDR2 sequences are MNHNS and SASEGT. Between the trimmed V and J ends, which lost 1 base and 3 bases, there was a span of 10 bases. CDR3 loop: CASSEVVGDYEQYF. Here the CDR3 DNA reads TGTGCCAGCAGTGAAGTTGTCGGAGACTACGAGCAGTACTTC.

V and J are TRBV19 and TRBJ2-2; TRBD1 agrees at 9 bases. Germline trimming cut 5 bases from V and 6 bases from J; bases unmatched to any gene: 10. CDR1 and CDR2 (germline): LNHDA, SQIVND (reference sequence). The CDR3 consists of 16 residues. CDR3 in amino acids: CASSDPGTGWAGELFF. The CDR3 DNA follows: TGTGCCAGTAGTGACCCCGGGACAGGGTGGGCCGGGGAGCTGTTTTTT.

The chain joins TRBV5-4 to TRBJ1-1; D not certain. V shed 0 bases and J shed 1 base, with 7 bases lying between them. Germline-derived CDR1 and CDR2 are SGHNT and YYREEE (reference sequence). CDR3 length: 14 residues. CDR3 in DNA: TGTGCCAGCAGCTTGGTTCGGGGGAACACTGAAGCTTTCTTT. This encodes CASSLVRGNTEAFF.

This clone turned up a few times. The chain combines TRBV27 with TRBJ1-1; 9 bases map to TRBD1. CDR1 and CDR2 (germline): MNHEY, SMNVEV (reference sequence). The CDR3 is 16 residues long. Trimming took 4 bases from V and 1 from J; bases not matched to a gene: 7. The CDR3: CASSSSTGGRNTEAFF. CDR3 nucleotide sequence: TGTGCCAGCAGTTCCTCCACAGGGGGCAGGAACACTGAAGCTTTCTTT.

The CDR3 bases are TGTGCCAGCAGCCGGGACAGGGGTGGCTACACCTTC. This encodes CASSRDRGGYTF. V is TRBV2 and J is TRBJ1-2, with 10 nucleotides matching TRBD1. Germline V gives CDR1 SNHLY, CDR2 FYNNEI. Trimming at V came to 6 bases and at J to 7 bases, leaving 2 bases not matched to a gene. The CDR3 has 12 amino acids.

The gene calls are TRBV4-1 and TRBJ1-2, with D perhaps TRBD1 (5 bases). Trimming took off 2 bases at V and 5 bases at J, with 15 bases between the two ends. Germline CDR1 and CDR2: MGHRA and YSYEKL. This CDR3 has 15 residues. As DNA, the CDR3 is TGCGCCAGCAGCCAATTGGGGGGGGTCGGATATGGCTACACCTTC. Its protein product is CASSQLGGVGYGYTF.

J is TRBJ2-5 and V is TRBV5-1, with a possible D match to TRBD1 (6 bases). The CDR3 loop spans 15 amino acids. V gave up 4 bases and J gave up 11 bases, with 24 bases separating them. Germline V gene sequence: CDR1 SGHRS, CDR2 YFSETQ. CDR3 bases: TGCGCCAGCAGCCCGGTAGGGGACACGGAGAGGGAGCAGTACTTC. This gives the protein CASSPVGDTEREQYF. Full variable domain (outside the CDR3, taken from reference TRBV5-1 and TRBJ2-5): KAGVTQTPRYLIKTRGQQVTLSCSPISGHRSVSWYQQTPGQGLQFLFEYFSETQRNKGNFPGRFSGRQFSNSRSEMNVSTLELGDSALYLCASSPVGDTEREQYFGPGTRLLVL.

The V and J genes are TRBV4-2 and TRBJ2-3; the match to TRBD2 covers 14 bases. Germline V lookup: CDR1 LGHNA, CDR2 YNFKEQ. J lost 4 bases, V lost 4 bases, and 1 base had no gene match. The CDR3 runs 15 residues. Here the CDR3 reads CASSPTSGGADTQYF. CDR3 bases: TGTGCCAGCAGCCCGACTAGCGGGGGGGCAGATACGCAGTATTTT.

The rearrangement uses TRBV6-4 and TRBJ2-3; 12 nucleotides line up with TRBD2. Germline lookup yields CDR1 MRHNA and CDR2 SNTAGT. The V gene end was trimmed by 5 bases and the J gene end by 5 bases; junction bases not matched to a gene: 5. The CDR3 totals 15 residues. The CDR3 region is CASSPSGGAVDTQYF. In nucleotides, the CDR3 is TGTGCCAGCAGTCCTAGCGGGGGGGCCGTAGATACGCAGTATTTT.

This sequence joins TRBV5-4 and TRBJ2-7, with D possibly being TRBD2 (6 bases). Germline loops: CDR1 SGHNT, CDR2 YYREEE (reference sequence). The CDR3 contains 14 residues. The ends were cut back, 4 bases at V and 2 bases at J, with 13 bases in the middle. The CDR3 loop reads CASSPQGGAYEQYF. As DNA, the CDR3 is TGTGCCAGCAGCCCCCAGGGCGGGGCCTACGAGCAGTACTTC.

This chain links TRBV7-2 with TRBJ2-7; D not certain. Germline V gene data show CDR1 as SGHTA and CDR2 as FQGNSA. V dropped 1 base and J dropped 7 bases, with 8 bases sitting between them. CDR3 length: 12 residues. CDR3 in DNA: TGTGCCAGCAGCTTAGGTTCTAATGAGCAGTACTTC. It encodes CASSLGSNEQYF.

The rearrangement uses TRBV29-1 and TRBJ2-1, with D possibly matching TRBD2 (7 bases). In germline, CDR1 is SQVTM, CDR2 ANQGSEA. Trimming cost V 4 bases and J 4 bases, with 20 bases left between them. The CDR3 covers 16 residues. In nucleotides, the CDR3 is TGCAGCGTTGGCATGGGGAGGGACACGGGGTACAATGAGCAGTTCTTC. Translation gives CSVGMGRDTGYNEQFF.

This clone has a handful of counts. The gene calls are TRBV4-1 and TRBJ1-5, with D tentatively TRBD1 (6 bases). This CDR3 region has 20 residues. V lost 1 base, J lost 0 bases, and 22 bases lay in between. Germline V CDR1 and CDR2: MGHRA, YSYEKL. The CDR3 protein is CASSQVEYGHRDYSNQPQHF. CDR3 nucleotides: TGCGCCAGCAGCCAAGTCGAATATGGTCACAGGGATTATAGCAATCAGCCCCAGCATTTT.